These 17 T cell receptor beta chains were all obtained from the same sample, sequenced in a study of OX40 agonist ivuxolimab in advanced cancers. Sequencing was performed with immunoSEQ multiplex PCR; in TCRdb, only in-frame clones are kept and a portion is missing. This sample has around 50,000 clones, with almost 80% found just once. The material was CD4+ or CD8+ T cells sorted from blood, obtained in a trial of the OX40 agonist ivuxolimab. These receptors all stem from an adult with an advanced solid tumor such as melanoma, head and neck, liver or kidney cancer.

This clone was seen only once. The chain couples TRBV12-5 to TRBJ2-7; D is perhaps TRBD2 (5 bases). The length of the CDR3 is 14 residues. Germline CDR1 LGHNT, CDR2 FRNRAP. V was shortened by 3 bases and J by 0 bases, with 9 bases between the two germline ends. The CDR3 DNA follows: TGTGCTAGTGGTTTCGACTACAGCTCCTACGAGCAGTACTTC. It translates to CASGFDYSSYEQYF.

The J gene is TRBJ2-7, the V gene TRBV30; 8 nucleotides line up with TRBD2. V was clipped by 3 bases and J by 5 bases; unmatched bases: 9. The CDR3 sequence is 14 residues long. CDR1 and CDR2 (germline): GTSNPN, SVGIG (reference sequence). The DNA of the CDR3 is TGTGCCTGGAGCCGGGGGGGGGCGGGGGACGAGCAGTACTTC. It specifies CAWSRGGAGDEQYF. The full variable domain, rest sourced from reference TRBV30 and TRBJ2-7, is SQTIHQWPATLVQPVGSPLSLECTVEGTSNPNLYWYRQAAGRGLQLLFYSVGIGQISSEVPQNLSASRPQDRQFILSSKKLLLSDSGFYLCAWSRGGAGDEQYFGPGTRLTVT.

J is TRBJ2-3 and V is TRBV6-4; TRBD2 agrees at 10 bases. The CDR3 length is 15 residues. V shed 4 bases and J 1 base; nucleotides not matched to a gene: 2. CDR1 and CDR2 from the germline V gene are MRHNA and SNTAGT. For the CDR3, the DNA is TGTGCCAGCAGTGTGCTAGCGGGAGGCACAGATACGCAGTATTTT. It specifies CASSVLAGGTDTQYF.

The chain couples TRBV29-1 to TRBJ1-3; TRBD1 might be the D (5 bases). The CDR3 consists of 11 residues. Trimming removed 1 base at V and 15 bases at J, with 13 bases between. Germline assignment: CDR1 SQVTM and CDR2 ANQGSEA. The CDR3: CSVEVLGAQYF. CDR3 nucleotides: TGCAGCGTTGAAGTGTTAGGGGCCCAATATTTT.

The CDR3 nucleotides are TGTGCCAGCAGTGATACAGGGGGTGGCTACACCTTC. Translated, it gives CASSDTGGGYTF. This rearrangement joins TRBV27 to TRBJ1-2, with 8 positions matching TRBD1. This CDR3 contains 12 residues. The trim removed 5 bases at V and 7 bases at J, leaving 3 bases unmatched. CDR1 is MNHEY, CDR2 SMNVEV, per germline (reference sequence).

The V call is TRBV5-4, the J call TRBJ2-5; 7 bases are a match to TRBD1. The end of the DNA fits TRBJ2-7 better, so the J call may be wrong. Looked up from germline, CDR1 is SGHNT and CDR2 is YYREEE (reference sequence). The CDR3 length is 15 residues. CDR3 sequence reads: CASSLYRGMFDEQYF. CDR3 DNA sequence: TGTGCCAGCTCATTATACAGGGGAATGTTCGACGAGCAGTACTTC.

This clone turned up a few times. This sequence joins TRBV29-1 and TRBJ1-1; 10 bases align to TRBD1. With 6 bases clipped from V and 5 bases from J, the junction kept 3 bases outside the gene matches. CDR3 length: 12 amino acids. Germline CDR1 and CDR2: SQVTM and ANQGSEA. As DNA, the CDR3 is TGCAGCGTCGTGGGACAGGGGACTGAAGCTTTCTTT. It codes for CSVVGQGTEAFF.

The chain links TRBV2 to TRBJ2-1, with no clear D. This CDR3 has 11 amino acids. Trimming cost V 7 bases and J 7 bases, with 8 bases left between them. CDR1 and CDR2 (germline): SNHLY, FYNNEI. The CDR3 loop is CASNYQNEQFF. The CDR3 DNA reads TGTGCCAGCAACTATCAGAATGAGCAGTTCTTC.

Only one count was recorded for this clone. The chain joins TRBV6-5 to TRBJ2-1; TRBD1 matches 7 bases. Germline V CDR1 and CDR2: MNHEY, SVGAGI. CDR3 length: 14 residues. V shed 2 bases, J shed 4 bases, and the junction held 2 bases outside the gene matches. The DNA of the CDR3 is TGTGCCAGCAGTTACCGGGGACAGTACAATGAGCAGTTCTTC. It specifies CASSYRGQYNEQFF.

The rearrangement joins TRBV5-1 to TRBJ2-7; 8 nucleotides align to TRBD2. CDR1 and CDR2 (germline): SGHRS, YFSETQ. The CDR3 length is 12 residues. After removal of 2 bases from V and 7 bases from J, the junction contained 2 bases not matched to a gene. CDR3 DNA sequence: TGCGCCAGCAGCTTCCGGGAGGGGGAGCAGTACTTC. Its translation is CASSFREGEQYF.

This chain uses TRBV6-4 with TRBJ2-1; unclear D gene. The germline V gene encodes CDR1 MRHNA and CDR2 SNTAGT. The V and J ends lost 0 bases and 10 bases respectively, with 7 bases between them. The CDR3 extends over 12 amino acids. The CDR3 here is CASSDSSNEQFF. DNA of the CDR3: TGTGCCAGCAGTGACTCGAGCAACGAGCAGTTCTTC.

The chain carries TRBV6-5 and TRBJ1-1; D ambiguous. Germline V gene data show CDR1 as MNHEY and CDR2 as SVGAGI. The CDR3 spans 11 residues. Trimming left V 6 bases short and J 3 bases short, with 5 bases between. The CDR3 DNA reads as TGTGCCAGCAGCGATTACACTGAAGCTTTCTTT. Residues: CASSDYTEAFF.

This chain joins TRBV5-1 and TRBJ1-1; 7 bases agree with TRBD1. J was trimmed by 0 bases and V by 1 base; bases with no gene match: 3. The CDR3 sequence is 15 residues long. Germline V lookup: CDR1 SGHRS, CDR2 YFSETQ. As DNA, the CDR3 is TGCGCCAGCAGCTTGACGACAGGGATGAACACTGAAGCTTTCTTT. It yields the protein CASSLTTGMNTEAFF.

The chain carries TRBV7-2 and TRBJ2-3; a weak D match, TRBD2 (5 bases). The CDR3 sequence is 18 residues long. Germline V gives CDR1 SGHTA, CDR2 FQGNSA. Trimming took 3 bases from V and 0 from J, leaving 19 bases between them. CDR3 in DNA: TGTGCCAGCAGCTTGGACTCGAAACTGTCGTATAGCACAGATACGCAGTATTTT. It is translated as CASSLDSKLSYSTDTQYF.

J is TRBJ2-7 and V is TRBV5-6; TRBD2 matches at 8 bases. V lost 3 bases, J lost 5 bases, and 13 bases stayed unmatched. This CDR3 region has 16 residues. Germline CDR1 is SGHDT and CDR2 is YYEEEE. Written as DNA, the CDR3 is TGTGCCAGCAGCTATCGACGGACTAGCCCTACGGACGAGCAGTACTTC. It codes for CASSYRRTSPTDEQYF.

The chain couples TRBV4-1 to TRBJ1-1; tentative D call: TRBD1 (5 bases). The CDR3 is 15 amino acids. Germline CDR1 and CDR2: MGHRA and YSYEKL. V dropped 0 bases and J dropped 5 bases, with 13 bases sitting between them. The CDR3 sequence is CASSQEGVLATEAFF. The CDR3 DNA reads TGCGCCAGCAGCCAAGAGGGGGTTTTGGCGACTGAAGCTTTCTTT.

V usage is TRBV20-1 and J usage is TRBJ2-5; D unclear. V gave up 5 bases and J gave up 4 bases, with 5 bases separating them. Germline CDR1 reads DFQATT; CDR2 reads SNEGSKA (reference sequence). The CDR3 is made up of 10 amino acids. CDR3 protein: CSAVLETQYF. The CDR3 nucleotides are TGCAGTGCTGTTTTAGAGACCCAGTACTTC.